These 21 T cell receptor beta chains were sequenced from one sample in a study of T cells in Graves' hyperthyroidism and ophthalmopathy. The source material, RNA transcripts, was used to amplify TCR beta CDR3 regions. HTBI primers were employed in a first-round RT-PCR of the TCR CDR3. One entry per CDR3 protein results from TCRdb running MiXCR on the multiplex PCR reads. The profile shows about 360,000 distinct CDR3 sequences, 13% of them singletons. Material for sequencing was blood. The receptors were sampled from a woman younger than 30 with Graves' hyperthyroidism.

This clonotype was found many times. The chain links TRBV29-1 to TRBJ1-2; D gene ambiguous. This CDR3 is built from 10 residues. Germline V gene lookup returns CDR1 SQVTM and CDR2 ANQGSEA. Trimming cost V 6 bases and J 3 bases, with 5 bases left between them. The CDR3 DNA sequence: TGCAGCGTAAGGGACTATGGCTACACCTTC. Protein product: CSVRDYGYTF.

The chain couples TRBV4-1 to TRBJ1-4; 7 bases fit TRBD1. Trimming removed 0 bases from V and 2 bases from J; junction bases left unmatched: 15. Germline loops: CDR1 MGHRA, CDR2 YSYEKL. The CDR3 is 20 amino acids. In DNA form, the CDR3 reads TGCGCCAGCAGCCAAGAAAGGTTGGGACAGCCGAGCCCGACTAATGAAAAACTGTTTTTT. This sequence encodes CASSQERLGQPSPTNEKLFF.

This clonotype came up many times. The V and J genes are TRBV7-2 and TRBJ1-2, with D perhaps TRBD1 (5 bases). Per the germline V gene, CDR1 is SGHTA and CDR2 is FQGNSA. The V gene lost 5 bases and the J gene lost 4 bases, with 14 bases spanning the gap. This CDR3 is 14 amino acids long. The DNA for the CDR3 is TGTGCCAGCAGCCAACTGGGGCAGATCTATGGCTACACCTTC. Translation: CASSQLGQIYGYTF. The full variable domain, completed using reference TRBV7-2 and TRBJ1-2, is GAGVSQSPSNKVTEKGKDVELRCDPISGHTALYWYRQSLGQGLEFLIYFQGNSAPDKSGLPSDRFSAERTGGSVSTLTIQRTQQEDSAVYLCASSQLGQIYGYTFGSGTRLTVV.

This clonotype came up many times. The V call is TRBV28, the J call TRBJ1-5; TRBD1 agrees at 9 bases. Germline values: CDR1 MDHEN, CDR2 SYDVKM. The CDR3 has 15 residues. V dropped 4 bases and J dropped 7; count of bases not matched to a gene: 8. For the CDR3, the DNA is TGTGCCAGCAGTTCTACAACAGGGGGCGGGCAGCCCCAGCATTTT. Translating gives CASSSTTGGGQPQHF. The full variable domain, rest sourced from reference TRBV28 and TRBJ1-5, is DVKVTQSSRYLVKRTGEKVFLECVQDMDHENMFWYRQDPGLGLRLIYFSYDVKMKEKGDIPEGYSVSREKKERFSLILESASTNQTSMYLCASSSTTGGGQPQHFGDGTRLSIL.

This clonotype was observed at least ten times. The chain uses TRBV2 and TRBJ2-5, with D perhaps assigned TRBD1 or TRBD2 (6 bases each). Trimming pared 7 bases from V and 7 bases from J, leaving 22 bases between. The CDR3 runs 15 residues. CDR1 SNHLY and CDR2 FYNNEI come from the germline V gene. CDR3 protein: CASTGETGRSGTQYF. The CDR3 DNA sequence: TGTGCCAGCACCGGGGAAACAGGGAGGTCAGGGACCCAGTACTTC.

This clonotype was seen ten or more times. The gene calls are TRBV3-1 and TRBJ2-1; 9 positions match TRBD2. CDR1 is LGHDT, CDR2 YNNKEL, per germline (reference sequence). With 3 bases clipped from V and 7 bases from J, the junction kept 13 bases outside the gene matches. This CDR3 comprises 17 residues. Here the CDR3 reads CASSHGFGTSLTNEQFF. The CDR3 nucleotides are TGTGCCAGCAGCCACGGTTTCGGGACTAGCCTCACAAATGAGCAGTTCTTC.

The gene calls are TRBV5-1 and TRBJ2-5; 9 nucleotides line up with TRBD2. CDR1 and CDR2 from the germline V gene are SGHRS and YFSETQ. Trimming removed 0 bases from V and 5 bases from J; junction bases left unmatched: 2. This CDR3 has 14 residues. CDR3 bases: TGCGCCAGCAGCTTGGTAGCGGGAGTCGAGACCCAGTACTTC. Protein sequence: CASSLVAGVETQYF.

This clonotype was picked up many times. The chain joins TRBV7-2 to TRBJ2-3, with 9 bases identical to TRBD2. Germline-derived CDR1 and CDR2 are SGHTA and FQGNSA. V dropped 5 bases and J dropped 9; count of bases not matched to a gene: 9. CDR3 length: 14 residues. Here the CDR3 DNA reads TGTGCCAGCAGCCTAGAGCCTAGCGGGGTAACGCAGTATTTT. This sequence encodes CASSLEPSGVTQYF.

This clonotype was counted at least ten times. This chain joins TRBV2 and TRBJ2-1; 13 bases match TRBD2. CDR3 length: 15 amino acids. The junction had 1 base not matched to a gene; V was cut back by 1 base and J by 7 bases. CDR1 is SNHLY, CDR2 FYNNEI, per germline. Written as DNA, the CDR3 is TGTGCCAGCAGTGAAGGACTAGCGGGGGGTAATGAGCAGTTCTTC. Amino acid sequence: CASSEGLAGGNEQFF.

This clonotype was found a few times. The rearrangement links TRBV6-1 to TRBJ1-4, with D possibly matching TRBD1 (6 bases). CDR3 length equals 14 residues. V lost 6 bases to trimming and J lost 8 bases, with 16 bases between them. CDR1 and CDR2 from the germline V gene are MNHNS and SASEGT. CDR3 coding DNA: TGTGCCAGCAGAAAACAGGGTTCGGGGGAAAAACTGTTTTTT. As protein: CASRKQGSGEKLFF.

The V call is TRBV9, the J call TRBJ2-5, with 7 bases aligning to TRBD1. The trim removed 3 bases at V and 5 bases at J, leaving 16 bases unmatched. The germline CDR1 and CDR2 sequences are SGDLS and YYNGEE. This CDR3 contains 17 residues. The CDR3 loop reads CASSGRDSPFTLETQYF. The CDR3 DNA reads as TGTGCCAGCAGCGGACGGGACAGCCCCTTTACATTGGAGACCCAGTACTTC.

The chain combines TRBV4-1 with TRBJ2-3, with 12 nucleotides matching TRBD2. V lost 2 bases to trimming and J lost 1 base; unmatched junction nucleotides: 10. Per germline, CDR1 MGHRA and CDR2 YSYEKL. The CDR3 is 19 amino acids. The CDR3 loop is CASSQRQLAGGRGTDTQYF. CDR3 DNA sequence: TGCGCCAGCAGCCAAAGGCAACTAGCGGGGGGAAGGGGCACAGATACGCAGTATTTT.

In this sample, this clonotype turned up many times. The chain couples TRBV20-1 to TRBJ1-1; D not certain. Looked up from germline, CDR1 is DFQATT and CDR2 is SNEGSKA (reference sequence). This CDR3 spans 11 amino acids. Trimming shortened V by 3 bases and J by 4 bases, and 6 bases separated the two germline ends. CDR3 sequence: CSASSGTEAFF. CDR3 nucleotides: TGCAGTGCTAGCTCGGGCACTGAAGCTTTCTTT.

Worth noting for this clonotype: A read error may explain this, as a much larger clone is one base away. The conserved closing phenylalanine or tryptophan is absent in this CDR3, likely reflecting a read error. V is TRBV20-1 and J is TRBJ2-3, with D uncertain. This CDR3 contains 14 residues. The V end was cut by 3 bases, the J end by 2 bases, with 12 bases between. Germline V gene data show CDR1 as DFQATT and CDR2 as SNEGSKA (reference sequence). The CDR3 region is CSASIAQTTDTQYC. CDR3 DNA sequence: TGCAGTGCTAGTATAGCCCAAACCACAGATACGCAGTATTGT.

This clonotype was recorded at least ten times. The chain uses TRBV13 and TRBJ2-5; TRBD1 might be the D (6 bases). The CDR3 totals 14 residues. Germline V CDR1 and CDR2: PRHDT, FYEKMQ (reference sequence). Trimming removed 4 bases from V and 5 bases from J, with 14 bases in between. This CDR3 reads CASSSAGAPETQYF. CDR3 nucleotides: TGTGCCAGCAGCTCCGCAGGGGCCCCTGAGACCCAGTACTTC. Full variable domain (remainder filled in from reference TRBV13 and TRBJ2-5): AAGVIQSPRHLIKEKRETATLKCYPIPRHDTVYWYQQGPGQDPQFLISFYEKMQSDKGSIPDRFSAQQFSDYHSELNMSSLELGDSALYFCASSSAGAPETQYFGPGTRLLVL.

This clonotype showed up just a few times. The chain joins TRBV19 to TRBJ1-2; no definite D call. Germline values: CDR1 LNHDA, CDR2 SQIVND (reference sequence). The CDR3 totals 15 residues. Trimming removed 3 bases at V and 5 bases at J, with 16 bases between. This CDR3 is CASSIFSSGTYGYTF. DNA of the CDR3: TGTGCCAGTAGTATTTTTTCATCGGGCACGTATGGCTACACCTTC.

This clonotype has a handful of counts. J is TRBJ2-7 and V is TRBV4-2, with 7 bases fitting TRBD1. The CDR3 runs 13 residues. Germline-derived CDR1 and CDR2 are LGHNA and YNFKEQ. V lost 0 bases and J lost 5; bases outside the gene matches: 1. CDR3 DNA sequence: TGTGCCAGCAGCCAAGAAGGGACAGACGAGCAGTACTTC. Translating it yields CASSQEGTDEQYF.

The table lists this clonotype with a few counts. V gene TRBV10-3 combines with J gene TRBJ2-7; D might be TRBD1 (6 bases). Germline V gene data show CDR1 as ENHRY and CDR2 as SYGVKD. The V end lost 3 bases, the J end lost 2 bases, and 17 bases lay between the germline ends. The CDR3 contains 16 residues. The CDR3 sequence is CAISDPPQGSAYEQYF. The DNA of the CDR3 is TGTGCCATCAGTGATCCGCCACAGGGTTCAGCCTACGAGCAGTACTTC.

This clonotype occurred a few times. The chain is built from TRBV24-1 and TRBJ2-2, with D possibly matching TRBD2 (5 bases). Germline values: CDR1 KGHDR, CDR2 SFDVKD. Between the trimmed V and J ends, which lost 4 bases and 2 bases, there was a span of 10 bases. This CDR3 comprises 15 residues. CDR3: CATSDPRLNTGELFF. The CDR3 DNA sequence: TGTGCCACCAGTGACCCCCGACTAAACACCGGGGAGCTGTTTTTT.

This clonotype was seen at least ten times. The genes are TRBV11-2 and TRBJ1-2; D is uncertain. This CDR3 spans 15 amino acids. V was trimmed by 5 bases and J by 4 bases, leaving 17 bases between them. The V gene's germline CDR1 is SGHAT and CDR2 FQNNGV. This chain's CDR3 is CASSTRPDTSYGYTF. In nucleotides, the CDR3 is TGTGCCAGCAGCACGAGACCCGACACCTCCTATGGCTACACCTTC. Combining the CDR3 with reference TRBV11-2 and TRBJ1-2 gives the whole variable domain EAGVAQSPRYKIIEKRQSVAFWCNPISGHATLYWYQQILGQGPKLLIQFQNNGVVDDSQLPKDRFSAERLKGVDSTLKIQPAKLEDSAVYLCASSTRPDTSYGYTFGSGTRLTVV.

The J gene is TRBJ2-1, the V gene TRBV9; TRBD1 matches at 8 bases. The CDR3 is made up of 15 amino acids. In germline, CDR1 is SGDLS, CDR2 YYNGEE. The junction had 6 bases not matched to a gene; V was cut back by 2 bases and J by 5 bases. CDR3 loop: CASSVDRAVNNEQFF. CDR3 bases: TGTGCCAGCAGCGTGGACAGGGCGGTTAACAATGAGCAGTTCTTC.